This T cell receptor (beta chain) comes out of a study of control samples from healthy donors and cancer patients. Here immunoSEQ multiplex PCR was the method, and the copy in TCRdb shows in-frame clones only, minus some. The profile shows approximately 120,000 clones, less than 95% of them singletons. V dropped 2 bases and J dropped 5; count of bases not matched to a gene: 2. CDR3 length: 13 amino acids. Germline values: CDR1 SEHNR, CDR2 FQNEAQ (reference sequence). The chain recombines TRBV7-9 with TRBJ1-1, with 7 bases aligning to TRBD1. This sequence originates from a human donor in good health. The donor label of this sample is uncertain. The sequenced sample was blood. CDR3 sequence (DNA): TGTGCCAGCAGCTTACAGGGGGGAACTGAAGCTTTCTTT. It specifies CASSLQGGTEAFF.